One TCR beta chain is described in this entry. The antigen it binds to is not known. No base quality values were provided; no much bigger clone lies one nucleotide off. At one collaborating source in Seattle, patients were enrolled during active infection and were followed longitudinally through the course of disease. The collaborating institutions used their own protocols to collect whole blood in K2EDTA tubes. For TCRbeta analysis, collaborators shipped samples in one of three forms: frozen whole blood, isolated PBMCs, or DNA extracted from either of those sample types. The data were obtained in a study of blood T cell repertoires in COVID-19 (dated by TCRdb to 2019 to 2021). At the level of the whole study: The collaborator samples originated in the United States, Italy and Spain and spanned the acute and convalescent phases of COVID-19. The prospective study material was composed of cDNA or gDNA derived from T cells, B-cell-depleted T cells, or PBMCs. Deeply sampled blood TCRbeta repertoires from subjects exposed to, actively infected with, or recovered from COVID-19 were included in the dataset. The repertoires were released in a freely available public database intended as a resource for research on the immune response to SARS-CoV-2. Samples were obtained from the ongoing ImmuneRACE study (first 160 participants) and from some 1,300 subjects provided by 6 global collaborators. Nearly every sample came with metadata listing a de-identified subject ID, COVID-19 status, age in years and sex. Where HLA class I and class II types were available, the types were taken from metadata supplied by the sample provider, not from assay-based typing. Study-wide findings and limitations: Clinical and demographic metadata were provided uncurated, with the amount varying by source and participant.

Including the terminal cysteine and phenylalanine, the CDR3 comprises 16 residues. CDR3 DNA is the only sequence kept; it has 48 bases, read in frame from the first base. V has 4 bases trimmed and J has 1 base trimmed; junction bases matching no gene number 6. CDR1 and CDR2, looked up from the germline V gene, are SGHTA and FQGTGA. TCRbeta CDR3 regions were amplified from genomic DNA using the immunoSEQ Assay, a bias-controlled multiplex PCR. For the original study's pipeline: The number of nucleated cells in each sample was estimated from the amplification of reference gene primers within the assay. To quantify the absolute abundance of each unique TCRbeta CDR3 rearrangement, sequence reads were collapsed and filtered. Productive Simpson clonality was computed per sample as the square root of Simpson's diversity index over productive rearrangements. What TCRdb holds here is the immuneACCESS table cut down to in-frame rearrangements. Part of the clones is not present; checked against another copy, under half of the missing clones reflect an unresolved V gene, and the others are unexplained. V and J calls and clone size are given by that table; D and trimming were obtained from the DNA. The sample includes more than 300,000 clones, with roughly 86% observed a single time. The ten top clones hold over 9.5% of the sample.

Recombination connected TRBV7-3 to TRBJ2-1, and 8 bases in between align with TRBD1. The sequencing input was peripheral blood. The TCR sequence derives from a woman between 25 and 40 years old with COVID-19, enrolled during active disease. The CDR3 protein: CASSYDRGQSYNEQFF. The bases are TGTGCCAGCAGCTATGACAGGGGCCAATCCTACAATGAGCAGTTCTTC.